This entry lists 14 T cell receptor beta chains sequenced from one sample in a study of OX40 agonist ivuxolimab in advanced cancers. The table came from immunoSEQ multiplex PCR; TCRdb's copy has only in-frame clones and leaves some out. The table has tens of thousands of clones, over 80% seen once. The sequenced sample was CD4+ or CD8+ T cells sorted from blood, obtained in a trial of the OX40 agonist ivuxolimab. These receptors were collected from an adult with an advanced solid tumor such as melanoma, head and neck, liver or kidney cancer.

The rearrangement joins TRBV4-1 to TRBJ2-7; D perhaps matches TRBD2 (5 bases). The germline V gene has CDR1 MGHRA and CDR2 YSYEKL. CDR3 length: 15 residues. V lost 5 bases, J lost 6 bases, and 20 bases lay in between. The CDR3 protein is CASSLRALGRSEQYF. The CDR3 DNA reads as TGCGCCAGCAGCTTGAGGGCGCTAGGGCGAAGCGAGCAGTACTTC.

The CDR3: CASSNTGGDYGYTF. CDR3 coding DNA: TGTGCCAGCAGTAACACAGGGGGAGACTATGGCTACACCTTC. V usage is TRBV6-5 and J usage is TRBJ1-2, with 8 bases that match TRBD1. Germline V lookup: CDR1 MNHEY, CDR2 SVGAGI. Losses at the gene ends were 5 bases for V and 3 bases for J; bases not matched to a gene: 5. The CDR3 consists of 14 residues.

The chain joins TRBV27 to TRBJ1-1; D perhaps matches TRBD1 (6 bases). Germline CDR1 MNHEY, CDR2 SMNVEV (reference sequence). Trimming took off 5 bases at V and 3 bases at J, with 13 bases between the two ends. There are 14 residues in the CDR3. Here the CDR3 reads CASSRGARDTEAFF. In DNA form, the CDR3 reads TGTGCCAGCAGTAGGGGGGCGAGGGACACTGAAGCTTTCTTT.

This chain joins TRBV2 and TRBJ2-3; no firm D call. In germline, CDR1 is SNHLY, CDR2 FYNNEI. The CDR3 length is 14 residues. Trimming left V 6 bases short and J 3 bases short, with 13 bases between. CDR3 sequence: CASRKPAPTDTQYF. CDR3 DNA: TGTGCCAGCAGGAAACCCGCTCCAACAGATACGCAGTATTTT.

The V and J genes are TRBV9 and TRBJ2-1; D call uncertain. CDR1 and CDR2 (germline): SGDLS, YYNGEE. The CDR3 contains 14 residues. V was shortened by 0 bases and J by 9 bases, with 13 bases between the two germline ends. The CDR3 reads CASSVGSVWGEQFF. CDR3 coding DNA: TGTGCCAGCAGCGTAGGTTCGGTTTGGGGTGAGCAGTTCTTC.

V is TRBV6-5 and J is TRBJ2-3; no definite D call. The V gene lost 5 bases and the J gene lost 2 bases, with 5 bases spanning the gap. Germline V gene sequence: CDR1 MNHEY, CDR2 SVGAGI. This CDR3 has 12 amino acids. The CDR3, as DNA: TGTGCCAGCAGTCCGAACACAGATACGCAGTATTTT. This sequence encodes CASSPNTDTQYF.

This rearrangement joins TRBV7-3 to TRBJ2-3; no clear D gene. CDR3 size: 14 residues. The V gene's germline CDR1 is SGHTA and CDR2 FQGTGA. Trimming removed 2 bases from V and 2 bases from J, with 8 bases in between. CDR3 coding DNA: TGTGCCAGCAGCTTAGTCGGCAACACAGATACGCAGTATTTT. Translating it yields CASSLVGNTDTQYF.

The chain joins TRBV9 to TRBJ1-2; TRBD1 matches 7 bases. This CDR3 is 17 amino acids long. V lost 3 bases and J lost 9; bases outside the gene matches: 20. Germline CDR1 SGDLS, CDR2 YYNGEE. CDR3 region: CASSASVQGTARGSYTF. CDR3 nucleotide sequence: TGTGCCAGCAGCGCCTCAGTCCAAGGGACAGCCAGAGGAAGCTACACCTTC.

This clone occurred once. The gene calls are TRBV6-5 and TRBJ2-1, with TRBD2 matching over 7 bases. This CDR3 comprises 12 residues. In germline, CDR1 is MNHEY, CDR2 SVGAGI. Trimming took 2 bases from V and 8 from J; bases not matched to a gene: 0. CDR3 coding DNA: TGTGCCAGCAGTTACGGGGGGGATGAGCAGTTCTTC. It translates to CASSYGGDEQFF.

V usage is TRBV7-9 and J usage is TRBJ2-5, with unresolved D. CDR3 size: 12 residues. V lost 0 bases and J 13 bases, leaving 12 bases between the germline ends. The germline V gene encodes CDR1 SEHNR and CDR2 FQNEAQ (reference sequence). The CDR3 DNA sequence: TGTGCCAGCAGCTTAGCCACCCGCGCTCCGTACTTC. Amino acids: CASSLATRAPYF.

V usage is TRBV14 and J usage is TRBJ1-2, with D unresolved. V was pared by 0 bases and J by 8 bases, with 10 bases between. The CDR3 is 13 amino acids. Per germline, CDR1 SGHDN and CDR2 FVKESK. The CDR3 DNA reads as TGTGCCAGCAGCCAAGACCCGTTTCCCGGCTACACCTTC. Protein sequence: CASSQDPFPGYTF. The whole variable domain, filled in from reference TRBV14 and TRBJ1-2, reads EAGVTQFPSHSVIEKGQTVTLRCDPISGHDNLYWYRRVMGKEIKFLLHFVKESKQDESGMPNNRFLAERTGGTYSTLKVQPAELEDSGVYFCASSQDPFPGYTFGSGTRLTVV.

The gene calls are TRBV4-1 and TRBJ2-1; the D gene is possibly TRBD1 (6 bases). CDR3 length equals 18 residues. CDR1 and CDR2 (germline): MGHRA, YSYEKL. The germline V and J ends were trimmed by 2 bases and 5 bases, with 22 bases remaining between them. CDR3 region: CASSQLRPRGTRDNEQFF. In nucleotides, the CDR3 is TGCGCCAGCAGCCAATTGAGACCCAGGGGAACACGGGACAATGAGCAGTTCTTC.

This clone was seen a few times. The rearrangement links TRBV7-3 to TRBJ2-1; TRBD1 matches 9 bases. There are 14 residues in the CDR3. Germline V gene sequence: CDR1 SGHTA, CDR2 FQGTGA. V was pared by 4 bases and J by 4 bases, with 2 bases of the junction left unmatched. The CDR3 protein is CASSSGTGYNEQFF. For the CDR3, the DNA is TGTGCCAGCAGCTCCGGGACAGGGTACAATGAGCAGTTCTTC.

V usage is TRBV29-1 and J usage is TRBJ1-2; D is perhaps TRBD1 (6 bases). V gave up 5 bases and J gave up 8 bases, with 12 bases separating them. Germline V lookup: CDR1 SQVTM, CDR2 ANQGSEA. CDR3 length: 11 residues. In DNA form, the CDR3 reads TGCAGCGTTCGTGGACAGAACGGCTACACCTTC. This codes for CSVRGQNGYTF.